This passage covers 5 T cell receptor beta chains from one sample sequenced in a study of T-cell memory formation after mild COVID-19. TCRdb re-called the 5' RACE reads through MiXCR, storing one row per CDR3 protein. The sample holds 250,000 to 350,000 distinct CDR3 sequences, approximately 14% seen once. The sample consisted of PBMCs or a T cell subset sorted from them (not recorded which). Receptor source: a young man who had mild COVID-19 (a few samples of this study predate the infection). Cell type and time point are not known.

CDR3 in DNA: TGCGCCAGCAGCCAAGATGCGGGGGTTCGGTCGCGAGGCTACACCTTC. This gives the protein CASSQDAGVRSRGYTF. This chain uses TRBV4-3 with TRBJ1-2; D perhaps matches TRBD1 (5 bases). Germline values: CDR1 LGHNA, CDR2 YSLEER. CDR3 length equals 16 residues. The germline V and J ends were trimmed by 0 bases and 8 bases, with 19 bases remaining between them.

V is TRBV5-6 and J is TRBJ2-1, with TRBD2 matching over 9 bases. The V gene end was trimmed by 4 bases and the J gene end by 12 bases; junction bases not matched to a gene: 14. This CDR3 is 15 amino acids long. From germline, CDR1 is SGHDT and CDR2 YYEEEE. The CDR3 is CASSLAGPVPKGQFF. As DNA, the CDR3 is TGTGCCAGCAGCCTAGCGGGACCAGTCCCCAAAGGGCAGTTCTTC. The full variable domain, with the rest looked up from reference TRBV5-6 and TRBJ2-1, is DAGVTQSPTHLIKTRGQQVTLRCSPKSGHDTVSWYQQALGQGPQFIFQYYEEEERQRGNFPDRFSGHQFPNYSSELNVNALLLGDSALYLCASSLAGPVPKGQFFGPGTRLTVL.

The table lists this clonotype with a few counts. The chain couples TRBV7-6 to TRBJ2-5; 9 nucleotides agree with TRBD2. Germline CDR1 SGHVS, CDR2 FNYEAQ. V trimming: 5 bases; J trimming: 1 base; junction bases outside the gene matches: 11. CDR3 size: 17 residues. CDR3 nucleotide sequence: TGTGCCAGCAGCCCGACCGGGACTAGCAGGTTCCAAGAGACCCAGTACTTC. Its translation is CASSPTGTSRFQETQYF.

This clonotype was recorded many times. V usage is TRBV23-1 and J usage is TRBJ2-5, with D possibly TRBD2 on 7 matching bases. TRBV23-1 is annotated as an ORF whose role is uncertain. Trimming stripped 0 bases from V and 3 bases from J, with 17 bases between. This CDR3 has 17 amino acids. CDR3 in DNA: TGCGCCAGCAGTCAATCGCCCGCGGGGGCCGGGAAAGAGACCCAGTACTTC. This gives the protein CASSQSPAGAGKETQYF.

This clonotype was found many times. The V call is TRBV6-6, the J call TRBJ2-7; 11 bases are a match to TRBD2. The CDR3 has 16 residues. CDR1 and CDR2 (germline): MNHNY, SVGAGI (reference sequence). In DNA form, the CDR3 reads TGTGCCAGCAGTGACTCTCGTACTAGCGGGGGTTACGAGCAGTACGTC. Protein product: CASSDSRTSGGYEQYV.